This T cell receptor beta chain was sequenced during a study of PD-L1 blockade in urothelial cancer. About the study: Starting at some point between 2014 and 2015, patients were given atezolizumab (1,200 mg intravenously every 3 weeks). Males with bladder-origin urothelial cancer constituted about nine tenths of the roughly 29 patients.

Germline CDR1 reads MDHEN; CDR2 reads SYDVKM. With V trimmed by 4 bases and J by 8 bases, 11 bases remained unmatched. The CDR3 totals 16 residues. This clone was detected only a few times. As yet, its antigen is unknown. Study results and caveats: Lower than median blood TCR clonality before treatment predicted better survival.

Sequencing was performed with immunoSEQ multiplex PCR; in TCRdb, only in-frame clones are kept and a portion is missing. The profile shows roughly 90,000 clones, 89% of them singletons. Time point reported: pretreatment peripheral blood. Each patient supplied 1 to 8 pretreatment and on-treatment samples. The chain links TRBV28 to TRBJ2-1; 10 bases align to TRBD1. Here the sequenced sample was PBMCs, taken around atezolizumab (anti-PD-L1) treatment. The TCR comes from an elderly woman with urothelial cancer. The CDR3 region is CASSYPGQGRLHEQFF. As DNA, the CDR3 is TGTGCCAGCAGTTACCCGGGACAGGGGCGCCTCCATGAGCAGTTCTTC.